These T cell receptor beta chains were read from a single sample in a study of cytomegalovirus exposure and HLA in healthy donors. The assay was immunoSEQ multiplex PCR, and TCRdb's table has in-frame clones only and misses some. The sample data list approximately 120,000 clones. Sequencing was carried out using PBMCs. The source is a man in his late teens or twenties in good health and CMV-seronegative. The CDR3 runs from the conserved cysteine through the conserved F or W. D genes are given only for firm matches.

v_call: TRBV18
j_call: TRBJ1-1
d_call: .
cdr3_nt: TGTGCCAGCTCACCAGGAGGCGATGAAGCTTTCTTT
cdr3_aa: CASSPGGDEAFF

v_call: TRBV19
j_call: TRBJ2-7
d_call: .
cdr3_nt: TGTGCCAGTAGCCTTGCAAACACAGGGACGGAACCGGCCTACGAGCAGTACTTC
cdr3_aa: CASSLANTGTEPAYEQYF

v_call: TRBV6-5
j_call: TRBJ1-2
d_call: .
cdr3_nt: TGTGCCAGCAGTTACTCCGGGGGAGGCTATGGCTACACCTTC
cdr3_aa: CASSYSGGGYGYTF

v_call: TRBV7-2
j_call: TRBJ2-7
d_call: .
cdr3_nt: TGTGCCAGCAGCCAAGACATAACTGGGTACGAGCAGTACTTC
cdr3_aa: CASSQDITGYEQYF

v_call: TRBV6-5
j_call: TRBJ1-1
d_call: .
cdr3_nt: TGTGCCAGCAGAAAACAGAACACTGAAGCTTTCTTT
cdr3_aa: CASRKQNTEAFF

v_call: TRBV28
j_call: TRBJ1-2
d_call: .
cdr3_nt: TGTGCCAGCAGTTCCCACTTCGGGAGACAGACTAACTATGGCTACACCTTC
cdr3_aa: CASSSHFGRQTNYGYTF

v_call: TRBV5-1
j_call: TRBJ1-1
d_call: .
cdr3_nt: TGCGCCAGCAACCGTCGAGGCCCCAACACTGAAACTTTCTTT
cdr3_aa: CASNRRGPNTETFF

v_call: TRBV29-1
j_call: TRBJ2-1
d_call: .
cdr3_nt: TGCAGCGTTTCCCAGGGCTCGTTAGGCTCCTACAATGAGCAGTTCTTC
cdr3_aa: CSVSQGSLGSYNEQFF

v_call: TRBV29-1
j_call: TRBJ1-4
d_call: .
cdr3_nt: TGCAGCGTCAAACCGGGGAATGAAAAACTGTTTTTT
cdr3_aa: CSVKPGNEKLFF

v_call: TRBV7-9
j_call: TRBJ2-7
d_call: .
cdr3_nt: TGTGCCAGCAGCTTCGAAGGGACTGGAGAGCAGTACTTC
cdr3_aa: CASSFEGTGEQYF